This T cell receptor (beta chain) came from a study of blood T cell repertoires in COVID-19. The count of this clone is one. Sequencing was performed with immunoSEQ multiplex PCR; in TCRdb, only in-frame clones are kept and a portion is missing. The sample includes under 250,000 clones, 65% to 90% of them seen just once. Per germline, CDR1 SNHLY and CDR2 FYNNEI. The CDR3 sequence is 14 residues long. V dropped 3 bases and J dropped 3 bases, with 10 bases sitting between them. This chain joins TRBV2 and TRBJ2-3; a possible D gene is TRBD2 (5 bases). The TCR originated in a woman aged 70 to 79 with COVID-19, enrolled during active disease. Sequenced input: peripheral blood. The CDR3 DNA is TGTGCCAGCAGTGATACTAGAAGTACAGATACGCAGTATTTT. Protein product: CASSDTRSTDTQYF.